One sample yielded the 25 T cell receptor beta chains listed below, sequenced in a study of radiation and T cells in renal cell carcinoma. TCRdb keeps only in-frame clones here, not all; method: immunoSEQ multiplex PCR. This sample has approximately 45,000 clones; about 80% occur once, and the top ten carry 30% to 35%. The time point denotes: baseline pretreatment blood. The treatment denotes: 15 Gy SBRT to primary tumor, nephrectomy 4 weeks later. Material: blood, obtained from a patient whose treatment included radiotherapy and nephrectomy. Receptors were obtained from a woman aged 65 to 85 with renal cell carcinoma.

The chain has TRBV5-1 and TRBJ2-7; tentatively, D is TRBD2 (6 bases). Trimming took 4 bases from V and 5 from J, leaving 16 bases between them. The CDR3 loop spans 14 amino acids. From germline, CDR1 is SGHRS and CDR2 YFSETQ. The CDR3 DNA reads TGCGCCAGCAGCGGCACGGGGACTGGGAACGAGCAGTACTTC. This sequence encodes CASSGTGTGNEQYF. Variable domain in full (rest from reference TRBV5-1 and TRBJ2-7): KAGVTQTPRYLIKTRGQQVTLSCSPISGHRSVSWYQQTPGQGLQFLFEYFSETQRNKGNFPGRFSGRQFSNSRSEMNVSTLELGDSALYLCASSGTGTGNEQYFGPGTRLTVT.

This clone was seen only a few times. This chain joins TRBV5-1 and TRBJ1-2; 7 positions agree with TRBD1. With 0 bases clipped from V and 8 bases from J, the junction kept 4 bases outside the gene matches. Germline CDR1 reads SGHRS; CDR2 reads YFSETQ. CDR3 length: 13 amino acids. The CDR3 here is CASSLDGQEGYTF. CDR3 sequence (DNA): TGCGCCAGCAGCTTGGATGGACAGGAAGGCTACACCTTC.

The CDR3 sequence: CASSPPLLAETGDEQFF. In DNA form, the CDR3 reads TGTGCCAGCTCACCCCCCTTACTAGCGGAGACCGGCGATGAGCAGTTCTTC. The chain employs TRBV18 and TRBJ2-1, with 8 nucleotides matching TRBD2. Germline assignment: CDR1 KGHSH and CDR2 LQKENI. The CDR3 contains 17 residues. Losses at the gene ends were 3 bases for V and 8 bases for J; bases not matched to a gene: 15.

This chain uses TRBV7-6 with TRBJ2-7, with D possibly being TRBD2 (6 bases). Trimming stripped 5 bases from V and 3 bases from J, with 11 bases between. Per germline, CDR1 SGHVS and CDR2 FNYEAQ. This CDR3 has 13 residues. CDR3 residues: CASSLGTYYEQYF. CDR3 DNA: TGTGCCAGCAGCCTCGGGACTTACTACGAGCAGTACTTC.

The chain employs TRBV4-2 and TRBJ2-1, with 10 bases identical to TRBD2. The CDR3 has 17 residues. Trimming removed 0 bases from V and 7 bases from J; junction bases left unmatched: 9. Germline V gene sequence: CDR1 LGHNA, CDR2 YNFKEQ. The CDR3 here is CASSQDSRPSGGNEQFF. The CDR3 DNA sequence: TGTGCCAGCAGCCAAGATAGTCGGCCTAGCGGGGGTAATGAGCAGTTCTTC.

V is TRBV10-3 and J is TRBJ2-1; D remains ambiguous. The germline CDR1 and CDR2 sequences are ENHRY and SYGVKD. V dropped 10 bases and J dropped 0 bases, with 13 bases sitting between them. This CDR3 comprises 14 residues. CDR3: CATTGQSSYNEQFF. The CDR3 nucleotides are TGTGCCACCACCGGCCAGAGCTCCTACAATGAGCAGTTCTTC.

This clone was seen a single time. The chain employs TRBV6-5 and TRBJ2-1; the D gene is possibly TRBD1 (6 bases). Trimming took off 6 bases at V and 7 bases at J, with 10 bases between the two ends. This CDR3 region has 12 residues. CDR1 is MNHEY, CDR2 SVGAGI, per germline. CDR3 coding DNA: TGTGCCAGCAGGAGAAGGGGGAATGAGCAGTTCTTC. Amino acids: CASRRRGNEQFF.

V usage is TRBV6-5 and J usage is TRBJ2-1; the match to TRBD2 covers 12 bases. Germline CDR1 reads MNHEY; CDR2 reads SVGAGI. V gave up 2 bases and J gave up 10 bases; unmatched junction bases: 6. The CDR3 is made up of 15 amino acids. The CDR3 bases are TGTGCCAGCAGTTACACGACTAGCGGGAGCGGAGAGCAGTTCTTC. Encoded protein: CASSYTTSGSGEQFF.

V is TRBV5-4 and J is TRBJ2-5; perhaps TRBD2 as D (6 bases). Trimming cost V 4 bases and J 4 bases, with 17 bases left between them. Germline V gene sequence: CDR1 SGHNT, CDR2 YYREEE (reference sequence). This CDR3 is 15 amino acids long. CDR3: CASSPAVGGVETQYF. The CDR3 nucleotides read TGTGCCAGCAGCCCTGCCGTCGGAGGGGTAGAGACCCAGTACTTC.

The chain combines TRBV25-1 with TRBJ1-1; D unresolved. The CDR3 is made up of 15 amino acids. The germline V gene has CDR1 MGHDK and CDR2 SYGVNS. V lost 4 bases and J lost 4, with 16 bases in between. The CDR3, as DNA: TGTGCCAGCAGTGCCTCAGGACCTTTGGGCACTGAAGCTTTCTTT. Translating gives CASSASGPLGTEAFF.

CDR3 amino acids: CASSQASTGSHEAFF. The CDR3 DNA reads as TGCGCCAGCAGCCAGGCATCGACAGGATCTCATGAAGCTTTCTTT. This chain connects TRBV4-3 to TRBJ1-1, with a possible D match to TRBD1 (6 bases). This CDR3 contains 15 residues. CDR1 and CDR2 from the germline V gene are LGHNA and YSLEER. V was pared by 3 bases and J by 7 bases, with 18 bases between.

This clone was seen a handful of times. The chain carries TRBV2 and TRBJ2-5; 9 nucleotides align to TRBD2. V shed 6 bases, J shed 5 bases, and the junction held 7 bases outside the gene matches. The CDR3 is made up of 14 amino acids. Per germline, CDR1 SNHLY and CDR2 FYNNEI. The CDR3 reads CASRRAGGRETQYF. The CDR3 nucleotides are TGTGCCAGCAGGAGAGCGGGGGGAAGGGAGACCCAGTACTTC.

The chain employs TRBV20-1 and TRBJ2-7, with D possibly being TRBD1 (5 bases). Trimming cost V 5 bases and J 6 bases, with 11 bases left between them. CDR1 and CDR2 (germline): DFQATT, SNEGSKA (reference sequence). The CDR3 extends over 11 amino acids. In nucleotides, the CDR3 is TGCAGTGCTCCACAGGCGTCCGAGCAGTACTTC. Its protein is CSAPQASEQYF.

This clone occurred a few times. The chain combines TRBV27 with TRBJ2-3; D ambiguous. Germline CDR1 reads MNHEY; CDR2 reads SMNVEV (reference sequence). V was pared by 5 bases and J by 6 bases, with 15 bases between. The CDR3 covers 14 residues. This CDR3 is CASSPLDHGDTQYF. For the CDR3, the DNA is TGTGCCAGCAGTCCCCTCGACCACGGTGATACGCAGTATTTT.

The chain couples TRBV29-1 to TRBJ1-2, with TRBD1 identical over 9 bases. Losses at the gene ends were 7 bases for V and 4 bases for J; bases not matched to a gene: 7. This CDR3 has 13 amino acids. Germline V gene sequence: CDR1 SQVTM, CDR2 ANQGSEA. CDR3 amino acids: CSGQQGAGYGYTF. The CDR3, as DNA: TGCAGCGGTCAACAGGGGGCCGGCTATGGCTACACCTTC. The complete variable domain, with remaining parts taken from reference TRBV29-1 and TRBJ1-2, reads SAVISQKPSRDICQRGTSLTIQCQVDSQVTMMFWYRQQPGQSLTLIATANQGSEATYESGFVIDKFPISRPNLTFSTLTVSNMSPEDSSIYLCSGQQGAGYGYTFGSGTRLTVV.

A word on this clone: The germline gene is not matched at one end of the junction; a read error may be the cause. The CDR3 bases are TGTGCTAGTGGTTTATTAAGAGGAGGTTTT. The encoded protein is CASGLLRGGF. The chain combines TRBV12-5 with TRBJ2-3, with D possibly TRBD2 on 5 matching bases. The CDR3 is 10 amino acids. Germline V gene sequence: CDR1 LGHNT, CDR2 FRNRAP.

There are a few counts of this clone. This chain joins TRBV7-2 and TRBJ2-2, with TRBD1 matching over 10 bases. This CDR3 is built from 17 residues. The V and J ends lost 3 bases and 5 bases, in that order; junction bases with no gene match: 9. In germline, CDR1 is SGHTA, CDR2 FQGNSA. For the CDR3, the DNA is TGTGCCAGCAGCTTTAGGTTTGGGACAGGGGAGACCGGGGAGCTGTTTTTT. This translates into CASSFRFGTGETGELFF.

The chain is built from TRBV5-4 and TRBJ2-1, with D possibly being TRBD2 (6 bases). The CDR3 totals 15 residues. Trimming stripped 4 bases from V and 0 bases from J, with 11 bases between. Looked up from germline, CDR1 is SGHNT and CDR2 is YYREEE (reference sequence). The CDR3 loop is CASSLDYGSYNEQFF. The CDR3 DNA reads as TGTGCCAGCAGCCTGGACTACGGCTCCTACAATGAGCAGTTCTTC.

This chain joins TRBV7-2 and TRBJ1-5; TRBD1 might be the D (5 bases). The CDR3 is 16 amino acids. Per the germline V gene, CDR1 is SGHTA and CDR2 is FQGNSA. Trimming took 1 base from V and 4 from J, leaving 14 bases between them. Here the CDR3 reads CASSLVGGTRNQPQHF. In DNA form, the CDR3 reads TGTGCCAGCAGCTTAGTGGGCGGGACTAGGAATCAGCCCCAGCATTTT.

V usage is TRBV19 and J usage is TRBJ2-7, with TRBD2 as a possible D gene (6 bases). V dropped 7 bases and J dropped 1 base, with 14 bases sitting between them. The germline V gene has CDR1 LNHDA and CDR2 SQIVND (reference sequence). The CDR3 is 14 residues long. The CDR3: CASKKRADSYEQYF. CDR3 coding DNA: TGTGCCAGTAAGAAGCGGGCCGATTCCTACGAGCAGTACTTC.

The chain links TRBV10-3 to TRBJ1-2, with 7 nucleotides matching TRBD1. J lost 3 bases, V lost 6 bases, and 4 bases had no gene match. Germline CDR1 and CDR2: ENHRY and SYGVKD. The CDR3 has 13 residues. The CDR3 reads CAISEDRDYGYTF. As DNA, the CDR3 is TGTGCCATCAGCGAAGACAGGGACTATGGCTACACCTTC.

The chain combines TRBV7-3 with TRBJ2-1, with D tentatively TRBD2 (5 bases). The germline gives CDR1 SGHTA, CDR2 FQGTGA. Trimming stripped 2 bases from V and 7 bases from J, with 6 bases between. The CDR3 consists of 12 residues. CDR3 protein: CASSLPGNEQFF. The CDR3 DNA reads as TGTGCCAGCAGCTTACCGGGGAATGAGCAGTTCTTC.

This clone qualifies as large (0.1 to 1%). The chain employs TRBV5-6 and TRBJ2-3, with 11 bases lining up with TRBD2. Germline values: CDR1 SGHDT, CDR2 YYEEEE. The junction had 8 bases not matched to a gene; V was cut back by 3 bases and J by 5 bases. This CDR3 has 16 amino acids. The CDR3 DNA is TGTGCCAGCAGCTATGGACTAGCGGGTGTTGTAGATACGCAGTATTTT. The encoded protein is CASSYGLAGVVDTQYF.

This clone was picked up one time. The rearrangement uses TRBV6-6 and TRBJ2-2; D gene unclear. Looked up from germline, CDR1 is MNHNY and CDR2 is SVGAGI (reference sequence). There are 10 residues in the CDR3. Deletions cut 8 bases from V and 8 bases from J, with 6 bases between. Here the CDR3 DNA reads TGTGCCAGCGGGGTGGGGGAGCTGTTTTTT. The encoded protein is CASGVGELFF.

The chain couples TRBV29-1 to TRBJ2-1; no definite D call. Per the germline V gene, CDR1 is SQVTM and CDR2 is ANQGSEA. The CDR3 is made up of 14 amino acids. Trimming cost V 5 bases and J 6 bases, with 17 bases left between them. For the CDR3, the DNA is TGCAGCGTTCGGGTGACAAGTCGCGGCAATGAGCAGTTCTTC. Translation: CSVRVTSRGNEQFF.